Listed below are T cell receptor beta chains from one sample, sequenced in a study. TCRdb processed the 5' RACE reads anew with MiXCR; each CDR3 protein has one entry. The sample holds about 8,900 distinct CDR3 sequences, around 55% seen once. Material for sequencing was Tregs sorted from a lymph node. Receptors originate from a female donor with breast cancer. Each CDR3 is given with its conserved first and last residue. The D gene is left open where the match is weak. Clone sizes are given selectively: once, few, many, or a class where the clone is expanded.

size,V,length,D,J,CDR3,DNA
-,TRBV5-6,13,-,TRBJ2-1,CASSLAGPHEQFF,TGTGCCAGCAGCTTGGCAGGGCCCCATGAGCAGTTCTTC
-,TRBV4-1,16,TRBD1,TRBJ1-1,CASSQDTGGGNTEAFF,TGCGCCAGCAGCCAAGATACAGGGGGAGGGAACACTGAAGCTTTCTTT
-,TRBV4-1,15,TRBD1,TRBJ1-5,CASSQRDRGNQPQHF,TGCGCCAGCAGCCAACGGGACAGGGGCAATCAGCCCCAGCATTTT
-,TRBV29-1,14,-,TRBJ1-2,CSAFFPGRDYGYTF,TGCAGCGCCTTTTTCCCAGGGAGAGACTATGGCTACACCTTC
-,TRBV6-2/TRBV6-3,14,TRBD1,TRBJ2-1,CASNRFRQGNEQFF,TGTGCCAGCAACAGATTTAGACAGGGCAATGAGCAGTTCTTC
-,TRBV5-1,15,TRBD2,TRBJ2-1,CASSLGTSTGSEQFF,TGCGCCAGCAGCTTGGGGACTAGCACCGGATCTGAGCAGTTCTTC
-,TRBV20-1,15,TRBD2,TRBJ2-3,CSASAGGPVPDTQYF,TGCAGTGCTAGTGCGGGAGGGCCAGTGCCAGATACGCAGTATTTT
-,TRBV5-1,15,-,TRBJ1-4,CASSDGPHRAEKLFF,TGCGCCAGCAGCGACGGACCTCACCGGGCTGAAAAACTGTTTTTT
-,TRBV20-1,16,-,TRBJ2-6,CSANRDGSSGANVLTF,TGCAGTGCTAACCGGGACGGATCGTCTGGGGCCAACGTCCTGACTTTC
-,TRBV7-8,14,-,TRBJ2-7,CASSSVPVTYEQYF,TGTGCCAGCAGCTCGGTCCCCGTAACCTACGAGCAGTACTTC
-,TRBV7-9,16,-,TRBJ2-3,CASSPRPRGHTDTQYF,TGTGCCAGCAGCCCACGTCCGCGGGGACACACAGATACGCAGTATTTT
once,TRBV20-1,13,-,TRBJ2-1,CSARGEEGHEQFF,TGCAGTGCTAGAGGTGAGGAAGGCCATGAGCAGTTCTTC
-,TRBV6-2/TRBV6-3,20,TRBD2,TRBJ2-6,CASRPWASGRKVSGANVLTF,TGTGCCAGCAGACCCTGGGCTAGCGGGAGAAAGGTCTCTGGGGCCAACGTCCTGACTTTC
-,TRBV10-2,15,TRBD1,TRBJ2-7,CASSVHRGPFYEQYF,TGCGCCAGCAGTGTGCACAGGGGACCATTCTACGAGCAGTACTTC
-,TRBV20-1,14,TRBD2,TRBJ2-3,CSATTSTATDTQYF,TGCAGTGCTACGACTAGCACGGCCACAGATACGCAGTATTTT
-,TRBV4-1,16,-,TRBJ2-1,CASSQDLASSYNEQFF,TGCGCCAGCAGCCAAGACCTAGCCAGCTCCTACAATGAGCAGTTCTTC
few,TRBV4-2,16,-,TRBJ1-2,CASSQEVTAINYGYTF,TGTGCCAGCAGCCAAGAGGTGACAGCGATAAACTATGGCTACACCTTC
-,TRBV5-1,15,-,TRBJ2-7,CASSYSSDQRWRQYF,TGCGCCAGCAGTTATTCGTCGGACCAACGGTGGCGGCAGTACTTC
once,TRBV12-3/TRBV12-4,17,TRBD2,TRBJ2-1,CASSSLAGAVSYNEQFF,TGTGCCAGCAGTTCACTAGCGGGAGCGGTCTCCTACAATGAGCAGTTCTTC
-,TRBV9,15,-,TRBJ1-1,CASSVGEAHDTEAFF,TGTGCCAGCAGCGTAGGCGAGGCACACGACACTGAAGCTTTCTTT
-,TRBV7-9,17,TRBD1,TRBJ2-7,CASSLFRGTGTNYEQYF,TGTGCCAGCAGCTTATTCCGTGGGACAGGGACGAACTACGAGCAGTACTTC
-,TRBV6-2/TRBV6-3,14,TRBD1,TRBJ2-7,CASSYAGDSYEQYF,TGTGCCAGCAGTTACGCCGGGGACAGCTACGAGCAGTACTTC
-,TRBV5-1,12,-,TRBJ2-7,CASRGEAYEQYF,TGCGCCAGCAGGGGGGAGGCTTACGAGCAGTACTTC
-,TRBV10-3,14,TRBD2,TRBJ2-2,CAISPSGSTGELFF,TGTGCCATCAGTCCTAGCGGGAGCACCGGGGAGCTGTTTTTT
few,TRBV20-1,11,-,TRBJ2-7,CSAKSLAEQYF,TGCAGTGCTAAGTCCTTGGCCGAGCAGTACTTC
-,TRBV10-3,12,-,TRBJ2-3,CASRGGVDTQYF,TGTGCCTCGAGGGGCGGGGTAGATACGCAGTATTTT
few,TRBV7-2,15,TRBD2,TRBJ2-1,CASSLLAGGYNEQFF,TGTGCCAGCAGCTTACTAGCGGGGGGATACAATGAGCAGTTCTTC
-,TRBV20-1,14,-,TRBJ2-3,CSGSGDGGTDTQYF,TGCAGTGGGTCAGGTGACGGGGGCACAGATACGCAGTATTTT
few,TRBV7-6,16,-,TRBJ2-3,CASSLKGGRGTDTQYF,TGTGCCAGCAGCTTAAAAGGGGGTAGAGGCACGGATACGCAGTATTTT
-,TRBV27,17,-,TRBJ2-5,CASSLGGGRSHEETQYF,TGTGCCAGCAGTTTGGGTGGCGGCCGGAGTCACGAAGAGACCCAGTACTTC
-,TRBV6-4,13,TRBD1,TRBJ1-1,CASSDEGATEAFF,TGTGCCAGCAGTGACGAGGGGGCCACTGAAGCTTTCTTT
-,TRBV30,14,-,TRBJ1-1,CAWSRTVMNTEAFF,TGTGCCTGGAGTCGGACAGTCATGAACACTGAAGCTTTCTTT
-,TRBV20-1,12,-,TRBJ1-2,CSASLDLYGYTF,TGCAGTGCTAGTCTAGACTTGTATGGCTACACCTTC
few,TRBV5-1,11,-,TRBJ2-5,CASSDLGAQYF,TGCGCCAGCAGCGATCTAGGAGCCCAGTACTTC
-,TRBV7-2,15,-,TRBJ1-3,CASSLDGFSGNTIYF,TGTGCCAGCAGTTTAGACGGATTCTCTGGAAACACCATATATTTT
-,TRBV7-8,15,-,TRBJ1-5,CASSPSGLGNQPQHF,TGTGCCAGCAGCCCTTCAGGTTTGGGGAATCAGCCCCAGCATTTT
-,TRBV20-1,14,TRBD1,TRBJ1-3,CSANGQGWGNTIYF,TGCAGTGCTAACGGACAGGGCTGGGGAAACACCATATATTTT
-,TRBV5-1,13,-,TRBJ2-3,CASSLFPTDTQYF,TGCGCCAGCAGCTTGTTCCCCACAGATACGCAGTATTTT
-,TRBV15,16,-,TRBJ2-1,CATSRDTGNSYNEQFF,TGTGCCACCAGCAGAGATACTGGAAACTCCTACAATGAGCAGTTCTTC
-,TRBV4-3,17,TRBD1,TRBJ1-3,CASSQEVWYRGGNTIYF,TGCGCCAGCAGCCAAGAGGTGTGGTACAGGGGAGGAAACACCATATATTTT
-,TRBV5-4,16,TRBD2,TRBJ2-1,CASVGTLAGGINEQFF,TGTGCCAGCGTGGGGACGCTAGCGGGAGGTATAAATGAGCAGTTCTTC
few,TRBV12-3/TRBV12-4,14,-,TRBJ2-2,CATMPSRATGELFF,TGTGCCACCATGCCCTCCCGGGCCACCGGGGAGCTGTTTTTT
-,TRBV29-1,13,TRBD2,TRBJ2-5,CSAAGGTQETQYF,TGCAGCGCGGCGGGGGGGACACAAGAGACCCAGTACTTC
few,TRBV7-2,13,-,TRBJ1-2,CASSLGGGYGYTF,TGTGCCAGCAGCTTAGGAGGGGGCTATGGCTACACCTTC
-,TRBV20-1,16,TRBD2,TRBJ2-1,CSARDVSGRSNNEQFF,TGCAGTGCTAGAGATGTCAGCGGGAGGTCGAACAATGAGCAGTTCTTC